This T cell receptor (beta chain) was sequenced for a study of blood T cell repertoires in COVID-19. Study as a whole: The United States, Italy and Spain were the sources of the acute and convalescent COVID-19 samples. PBMCs, B-cell-depleted T cells, or T cells were the source of the cDNA or gDNA that made up the material.

Individuals drawn from 20 to 30 US areas were about 18 to 89 years old. V lost 1 base and J lost 6, with 3 bases in between. The CDR3 spans 12 residues. CDR1 and CDR2 (germline): LGHDT, YNNKEL (reference sequence). The method was immunoSEQ multiplex PCR; TCRdb's version includes in-frame clones alone and lacks a portion of them. Among around 310,000 clones listed, about 90% were seen once. The chain employs TRBV3-1 (or the pseudogene TRBV3-2) and TRBJ2-2; D is ambiguous. The clonotype comes from a woman aged 25 to 39 who had recovered from COVID-19. The sample consisted of PBMCs or T cells enriched from blood (not recorded which). This CDR3 is CASSQAAGELFF. CDR3 sequence (DNA): TGTGCCAGCAGCCAAGCTGCCGGGGAGCTGTTTTTT.